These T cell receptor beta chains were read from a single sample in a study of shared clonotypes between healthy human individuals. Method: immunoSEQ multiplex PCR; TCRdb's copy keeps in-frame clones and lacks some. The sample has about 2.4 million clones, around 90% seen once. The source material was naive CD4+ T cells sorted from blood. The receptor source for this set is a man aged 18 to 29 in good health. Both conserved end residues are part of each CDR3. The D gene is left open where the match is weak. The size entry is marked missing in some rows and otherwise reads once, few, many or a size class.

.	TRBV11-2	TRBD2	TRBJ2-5	TGTGCCAGCACTAGCGGGAGTTTTGAGACCCAGTACTTC	CASTSGSFETQYF
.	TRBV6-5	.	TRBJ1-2	TGTGCCAGCAGTTACTCCCGCGGACAACCCTATGGCTACACCTTC	CASSYSRGQPYGYTF
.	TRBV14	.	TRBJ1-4	TGTGCCAGCAGCCAGCAATCAGGGGCGGGCGAAAAACTGTTTTTT	CASSQQSGAGEKLFF
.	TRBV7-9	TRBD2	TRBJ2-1	TGTGCCAGCAGTTCTAGCGGGAGAGCTTTGAATGAGCAGTTCTTC	CASSSSGRALNEQFF
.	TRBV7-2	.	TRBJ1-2	TGTGCCAGCAGCTTAGACGGAGAACTCTATGGCTACACCTTC	CASSLDGELYGYTF
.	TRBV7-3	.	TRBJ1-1	TGTGCCAGCAGCATCGGACCTCAGAACACTGAAGCTTTCTTT	CASSIGPQNTEAFF
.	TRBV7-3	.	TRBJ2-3	TGTGCCAGCAGCTCCGGGGGGCCGGGAGATACGCAGTATTTT	CASSSGGPGDTQYF
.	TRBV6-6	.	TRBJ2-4	TGTGCCAGCAGTTACGAGGGTGAGGTCAAAAACATTCAGTACTTC	CASSYEGEVKNIQYF
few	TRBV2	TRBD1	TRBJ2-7	TGTGCCAGCAGTAAGACAGGGCCATCCTACGAGCAGTACTTC	CASSKTGPSYEQYF
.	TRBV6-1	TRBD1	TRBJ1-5	TGTGCCAGCAATGCAGGGGGCGCGGGGCAGCCCCAGCATTTT	CASNAGGAGQPQHF
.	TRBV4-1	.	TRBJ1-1	TGCGCCAGCAGCCAACTATACGGGTTGGGGGGTGAAGCTTTCTTT	CASSQLYGLGGEAFF
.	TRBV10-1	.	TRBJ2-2	TGCGCCAGCAGTCCCGGACCAGCAGCTGGCGGGGAGCTGTTTTTT	CASSPGPAAGGELFF
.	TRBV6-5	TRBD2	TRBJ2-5	TGTGCCAGTTTTAGGGCGGGAGATCCACCAGGGACCCAGTACTTC	CASFRAGDPPGTQYF
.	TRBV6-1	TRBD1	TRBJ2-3	TGTGCCAGCAGAGAGGGACAGACTAGCACAGATACGCAGTATTTT	CASREGQTSTDTQYF
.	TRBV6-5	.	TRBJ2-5	TGTGCCAGCAGTCGCCGGCCGGGCCCGAAAGAGACCCAGTACTTC	CASSRRPGPKETQYF
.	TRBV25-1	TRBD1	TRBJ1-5	TGTGCCAGCAGTCCAAACGAAGGACAGGGGAAAGGGCCCCAGCATTTT	CASSPNEGQGKGPQHF
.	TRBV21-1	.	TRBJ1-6	TGTGCCAGCAGCAAAGGCCGGGACTGGAATTCACCCCTCCACTTT	CASSKGRDWNSPLHF
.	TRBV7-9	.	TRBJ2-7	TGTGCCAGCAGCCCCAACTACGAGCAGTACTTC	CASSPNYEQYF
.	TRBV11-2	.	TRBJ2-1	TGTGCCAGCAGCGTGCTGTGGCCCTCCTACAATGAGCAGTTCTTC	CASSVLWPSYNEQFF
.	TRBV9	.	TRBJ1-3	TGTGCCAGCAGCCCCCGCTTGGGGGGCCCATTCTCCTCTGGAAACACCATATATTTT	CASSPRLGGPFSSGNTIYF
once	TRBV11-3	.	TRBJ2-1	TGTGCCAGCAGCCTCGGCGGGGATGAGCAGTTCTTC	CASSLGGDEQFF
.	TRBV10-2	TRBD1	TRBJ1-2	TGCGCCAGCAGGGGAACCGGGACAGGGGAGGTCGGCTATGGCTACACCTTC	CASRGTGTGEVGYGYTF
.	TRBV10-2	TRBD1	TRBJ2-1	TGCGCCAGCAGTGAGTCAAGCGGGACAGGGACGGGTGAGCAGTTCTTC	CASSESSGTGTGEQFF
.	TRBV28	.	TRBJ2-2	TGTGCCAGCAGTTTTCCAGCCCCGTCGGGTACAGGGAAGTACACCGGGGAGCTGTTTTTT	CASSFPAPSGTGKYTGELFF
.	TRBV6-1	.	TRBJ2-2	TGTGCCAGCAGTGAAGCACGTAGTTGGGGACGCACCGGGGAGCTGTTTTTT	CASSEARSWGRTGELFF
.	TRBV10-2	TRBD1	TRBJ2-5	TGCGCCAGCGGACAGGGGGCCCCCGAGACCCAGTACTTC	CASGQGAPETQYF
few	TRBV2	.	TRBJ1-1	TGTGCCAGCAGGATACGGGAGACTGAAGCTTTCTTT	CASRIRETEAFF
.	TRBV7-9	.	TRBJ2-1	TGTGCCAGCAGCCAGGGACTCTACAATGAGCAGTTCTTC	CASSQGLYNEQFF
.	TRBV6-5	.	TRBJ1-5	TGTGCCAGCAGCAGGGACCCCACTCAGCCCCAGCATTTT	CASSRDPTQPQHF
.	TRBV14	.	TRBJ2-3	TGTGCCAGCAGCCACGGTGATACGCAGTATTTT	CASSHGDTQYF
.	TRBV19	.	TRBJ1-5	TGTGCCAGTAGGACAGTAGATTATAGCAATCAGCCCCAGCATTTT	CASRTVDYSNQPQHF
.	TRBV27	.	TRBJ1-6	TGTGCCAGCAGTTTCTCGCGCAGCCCCGGATCACCCCTCCACTTT	CASSFSRSPGSPLHF
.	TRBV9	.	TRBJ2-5	TGTGCCAGCAGCATTCCGGGACCTAAAGAGACCCAGTACTTC	CASSIPGPKETQYF
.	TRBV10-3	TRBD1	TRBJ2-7	TGTGCCATCGGACAGGGCGTTCAGGCCTACGAGCAGTACTTC	CAIGQGVQAYEQYF
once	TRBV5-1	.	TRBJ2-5	TGCGCCAGCAGCTTGGCGTCGCTGACCGAAGAGACCCAGTACTTC	CASSLASLTEETQYF